This T cell receptor beta chain comes out of a study of blood T cell repertoires in COVID-19. For the study at large: The analysed material was cDNA or gDNA that came from T cells, B-cell-depleted T cells, or PBMCs.

There are a few counts of this clone. In the original analysis: Amplified reference gene primers provided the basis for estimating nucleated cell counts. Data came from immunoSEQ multiplex PCR; TCRdb stores just in-frame clones and leaves some out. The V and J calls and clone size are taken from that table; D and trimming were inferred from the DNA. The sample lists some 240,000 clones, around three quarters seen once, with around 7.3% in the top ten. The CDR3 runs to 15 residues. V lost 5 bases and J 3 bases, leaving 18 bases between the germline ends. The germline V gene encodes CDR1 SGHRS and CDR2 YFSETQ.

The source is a woman aged 70 to 79 with acute or convalescent COVID-19. The sample taken for sequencing was peripheral blood. The chain links TRBV5-1 to TRBJ2-7; D perhaps matches TRBD1 (6 bases). The CDR3 bases are TGCGCCAGCAGATCCGGGGTGGACAGCCTCTACGAGCAGTACTTC. It codes for CASRSGVDSLYEQYF.